The sequence of this T cell receptor (beta chain) was determined in a study of a mutant IDH1 vaccine in newly diagnosed glioma. The sample's time point: week 35, safety follow-up. Topical imiquimod accompanied each vaccine dose, which consisted of 300 ug of mutant IDH1 20-mer peptide. The protocol was immunoSEQ multiplex PCR, while the TCRdb copy is restricted to in-frame clones and leaves out a portion. The table shows 53,000 or so clones, with 65% to 85% occurring only once. V trimming: 5 bases; J trimming: 5 bases; junction bases outside the gene matches: 12. The CDR3 covers 16 residues. Germline-derived CDR1 and CDR2 are LNHNV and YYDKDF (reference sequence). About this clone itself: The antigen is not known.

The sequences come from PBMCs, collected from a glioma patient whose treatment included an IDH1 peptide vaccine. The chain carries TRBV15 and TRBJ2-7; 10 bases align to TRBD2. This TCR was recovered from a man in his forties or fifties with glioma. CDR3: CATSPHSGGALDEQYF. CDR3 nucleotide sequence: TGTGCCACCAGCCCCCACAGCGGGGGGGCCTTGGACGAGCAGTACTTC.